These 18 T cell receptor beta chains came from one sample sequenced in a study of molecular identifiers for immune sequencing clone quantification (dated by TCRdb to the late 2010s). The library relied on PCR. The sequencer listed for this sample is NextSeq 500. TCRdb itself trimmed the public reads at Q25 with fastp, ran MiXCR and retained productive beta chains. Each record represents a unique CDR3 protein, reported with the most common genes and DNA among its rows. For this sample the table gives some 590,000 distinct CDR3 sequences, of which less than 30% were detected only once. Clones ranked in the top ten supply around 0.78% of the sample. Material: naive CD8+ T cells from blood, with Jurkat cell RNA spiked in. In light of the paper, this sample's cell subset or site label describes: FACS-sorted CD8+CD4-CCR7+CD45RA+ naive T cells. The receptors come from a human donor in good health. Some libraries in this study had Jurkat cell RNA spiked in.

This clonotype has a handful of counts. The V and J genes are TRBV2 and TRBJ1-5, with D possibly being TRBD1 (6 bases). The V and J ends lost 7 bases and 6 bases respectively, with 13 bases between them. Germline values: CDR1 SNHLY, CDR2 FYNNEI. CDR3 size: 13 residues. The DNA of the CDR3 is TGTGCCAGCAACGAAGGGGGGATTCAGCCCCAGCATTTT. Its protein product is CASNEGGIQPQHF.

The chain carries TRBV10-1 and TRBJ2-1; TRBD2 aligns across 9 bases. CDR3 size: 22 residues. The junction had 26 bases not matched to a gene; V was cut back by 2 bases and J by 6 bases. Germline V gives CDR1 WNHNN, CDR2 SYGVQD (reference sequence). This CDR3 reads CASSEQKGRFGTSSLGCNEQFF. CDR3 in DNA: TGCGCCAGCAGTGAGCAAAAGGGGAGATTCGGGACTAGCAGCTTGGGGTGCAATGAGCAGTTCTTC.

In its sample, this clonotype was seen a few times. This sequence joins TRBV6-1 and TRBJ2-2; TRBD1 is a possible D gene (5 bases). The CDR3 contains 15 residues. Trimming pared 2 bases from V and 3 bases from J, leaving 10 bases between. In germline, CDR1 is MNHNS, CDR2 SASEGT. CDR3 amino acids: CASSEWLGDTGELFF. The CDR3 nucleotides are TGTGCCAGCAGTGAATGGTTAGGGGACACCGGGGAGCTGTTTTTT.

Comments on this clonotype: A junction end diverges from the germline sequence, so it may reflect a read error. V usage is TRBV27 and J usage is TRBJ2-7; D remains ambiguous. Germline V gene data show CDR1 as MNHEY and CDR2 as SMNVEV (reference sequence). This CDR3 contains 11 residues. CDR3 nucleotide sequence: TGTGCCGGCAGTGTCGGTCGGGAGCAGTACTTC. Translated: CAGSVGREQYF.

This clonotype was counted many times. The chain couples TRBV20-1 to TRBJ2-3, with a tentative D call TRBD2 (6 bases). V was cut by 6 bases and J by 2 bases, with 21 bases left in between. The CDR3 has 16 amino acids. Per germline, CDR1 DFQATT and CDR2 SNEGSKA (reference sequence). The chain's CDR3 is CSADRTGSGDTDTQYF. CDR3 DNA: TGCAGTGCCGACCGCACGGGTAGCGGTGACACAGATACGCAGTATTTT.

V and J are TRBV5-4 and TRBJ2-5; TRBD2 matches at 10 bases. The length of the CDR3 is 16 residues. Germline CDR1 is SGHNT and CDR2 is YYREEE (reference sequence). Unmatched junction bases numbered 7, after V lost 0 bases and J lost 5 bases. The CDR3 DNA is TGTGCCAGCAGCTTGGTCGGTAGCGGGGGGTTGGAGACCCAGTACTTC. Its translation: CASSLVGSGGLETQYF.

This clonotype was observed at least ten times. The chain couples TRBV7-9 to TRBJ1-4; 7 bases map to TRBD1. This CDR3 contains 15 residues. Germline values: CDR1 SEHNR, CDR2 FQNEAQ (reference sequence). V dropped 5 bases and J dropped 4; count of bases not matched to a gene: 7. Here the CDR3 DNA reads TGTGCCAGCAGCCTTTCTCAGGGGGTTAATGAAAAACTGTTTTTT. Encoded protein: CASSLSQGVNEKLFF.

The chain combines TRBV10-3 with TRBJ2-7; 9 bases match TRBD2. CDR3 size: 17 residues. CDR1 ENHRY and CDR2 SYGVKD come from the germline V gene. J gave up 6 bases and V 2 bases, and 14 bases lay outside the gene matches. The CDR3 reads CAISETALAGVVTEQYF. In DNA, the CDR3 is TGTGCCATCAGTGAGACAGCTTTAGCGGGGGTGGTCACCGAGCAGTACTTC.

The chain uses TRBV10-2 and TRBJ1-5, with a possible D match to TRBD1 (5 bases). V was trimmed by 0 bases and J by 4 bases, leaving 10 bases between them. The CDR3 totals 15 residues. Germline V CDR1 and CDR2: WSHSY, SAAADI. The CDR3 DNA is TGCGCCAGCAGTGAGTCAGCAGGGACGAATCAGCCCCAGCATTTT. This translates into CASSESAGTNQPQHF.

This clonotype has only a few counts. V is TRBV25-1 and J is TRBJ2-1; TRBD2 might be the D (6 bases). The germline V and J ends were trimmed by 2 bases and 10 bases, with 15 bases remaining between them. Germline V gene data show CDR1 as MGHDK and CDR2 as SYGVNS. This CDR3 contains 14 residues. CDR3 region: CASSEAPGGDEQFF. In DNA, the CDR3 is TGTGCCAGCAGTGAAGCCCCAGGAGGGGACGAGCAGTTCTTC.

Turning to this clonotype: One base away lies a much larger clone, so this may be a sequencing read error. The rearrangement uses TRBV13 and TRBJ1-6, with D unresolved. The V end lost 10 bases, the J end lost 11 bases, and 12 bases lay between the germline ends. The germline CDR1 and CDR2 sequences are PRHDT and FYEKMQ (reference sequence). There are 11 residues in the CDR3. The CDR3 protein is CATRVPPPLHF. CDR3 nucleotide sequence: TGTGCCACCCGCGTCCCCCCACCCCTCCACTTT.

This clonotype was recorded at least ten times. The V gene is TRBV27, the J gene TRBJ1-1, with D uncertain. Trimming removed 2 bases from V and 1 base from J, with 5 bases in between. Germline CDR1 and CDR2: MNHEY and SMNVEV (reference sequence). The CDR3 length is 13 residues. CDR3 DNA sequence: TGTGCCAGCAGTTTACGGGAGAACACTGAAGCTTTCTTT. Translated, it gives CASSLRENTEAFF.

This chain joins TRBV7-6 and TRBJ2-1; 12 bases match TRBD2. The CDR3 extends over 21 amino acids. V trimming: 5 bases; J trimming: 4 bases; junction bases outside the gene matches: 21. Germline V gene data show CDR1 as SGHVS and CDR2 as FNYEAQ. The CDR3 sequence is CASSPLLITSSGRGSYNEQFF. In DNA, the CDR3 is TGTGCCAGCAGCCCCCTTCTTATAACATCTAGCGGGAGGGGATCATACAATGAGCAGTTCTTC. Drawing the rest from reference TRBV7-6 and TRBJ2-1, the complete variable domain is GAGVSQSPRYKVTKRGQDVALRCDPISGHVSLYWYRQALGQGPEFLTYFNYEAQQDKSGLPNDRFSAERPEGSISTLTIQRTEQRDSAMYRCASSPLLITSSGRGSYNEQFFGPGTRLTVL.

This clonotype was seen more than once but under ten times. CDR3 in amino acids: CASSDQGGITGELFF. The CDR3 nucleotides read TGTGCTAGTAGCGACCAGGGGGGGATAACCGGGGAGCTGTTTTTT. The chain recombines TRBV12-5 with TRBJ2-2; D may correspond to TRBD1 or TRBD2 (7 bases each). The V gene lost 8 bases and the J gene lost 5 bases, with 18 bases spanning the gap. Germline V gene data show CDR1 as LGHNT and CDR2 as FRNRAP. The CDR3 is 15 amino acids.

Turning to this clonotype: With a much larger clone just one base away, this may be a read error. The DNA of the CDR3 is TGTGCCAGCAGCCCCGAGGGCCGGAATACGCAGTATTTT. Amino acid sequence: CASSPEGRNTQYF. V and J are TRBV7-9 and TRBJ2-3, with TRBD2 as a possible D gene (5 bases). This CDR3 comprises 13 residues. The V and J ends lost 5 bases and 7 bases respectively, with 13 bases between them. Germline V gives CDR1 SEHNR, CDR2 FQNEAQ (reference sequence).

This clonotype appeared many times. The J gene is TRBJ2-7, the V gene TRBV29-1; D gene ambiguous. The CDR3 is 15 amino acids. V was trimmed by 0 bases and J by 2 bases, leaving 14 bases between them. Germline V gene lookup returns CDR1 SQVTM and CDR2 ANQGSEA. The CDR3 loop is CSVEDWVDEAYEQYF. CDR3 in DNA: TGCAGCGTTGAAGACTGGGTCGATGAAGCCTACGAGCAGTACTTC.

This clonotype was recorded a few times. The chain couples TRBV6-5 to TRBJ1-1; D possibly corresponds to TRBD1 (5 bases). Trimming removed 5 bases at V and 3 bases at J, with 13 bases between. Germline V gives CDR1 MNHEY, CDR2 SVGAGI. The CDR3 length is 14 residues. CDR3 region: CASSAQGGYTEAFF. CDR3 bases: TGTGCCAGCAGTGCGCAGGGTGGTTACACTGAAGCTTTCTTT.

A remark on this clonotype: A much bigger clone sits one base away, suggesting this may be a read error. V is TRBV6-2 or TRBV6-3 and J is TRBJ1-1; D call uncertain. The V end lost 10 bases, the J end lost 2 bases, and 20 bases lay between the germline ends. Germline V CDR1 and CDR2: MNHEY, SVGEGT. This CDR3 is built from 15 residues. CDR3 protein: CANTTLWGINTEAFF. The CDR3 coding sequence is TGTGCCAATACGACGTTATGGGGAATTAACACTGAAGCTTTCTTT.